The subject of this entry is one T cell receptor (beta chain). The sample originates from a study of shared clonotypes between healthy human individuals. Unmatched junction bases numbered 7, after V lost 4 bases and J lost 10 bases. Per germline, CDR1 ENHRY and CDR2 SYGVKD. CDR3 length: 13 residues. Under the authors' procedure: Junction-only immunoSEQ data arrived without quality scores, meaning filtering differed. The data were produced by immunoSEQ multiplex PCR, yet TCRdb's version contains in-frame clones alone and is incomplete. D and trimming come from the DNA, and the V and J calls and clone size come from that table. The table includes over a million clones, approximately 80% detected once.

This clonotype originated in a man younger than 35 in good health. Some clones in this sample may be carry-over from other donors' samples. Source material: memory CD4+ T cells from PBMCs. Subset of the sample: CD45RA-negative fraction. The genes are TRBV10-3 and TRBJ2-3; TRBD1 aligns across 8 bases. CDR3 bases: TGTGCCATCAGTGTCAACACAGGGGGTCCGCAGTATTTT. It codes for CAISVNTGGPQYF.